The 23 T cell receptor beta chains below were found in one sample sequenced in a study of cytomegalovirus exposure and HLA in healthy donors. PCR used 60 Vbeta primers and 13 Jbeta primers. Method: immunoSEQ multiplex PCR; TCRdb's copy keeps in-frame clones and lacks some. The sample has approximately 170,000 clones, about 85% seen once. Sequencing was carried out using PBMCs. Receptor source: a young man in good health and CMV-seropositive.

The chain uses TRBV28 and TRBJ2-4, with TRBD1 as a possible D gene (5 bases). The V gene's germline CDR1 is MDHEN and CDR2 SYDVKM. V was pared by 8 bases and J by 3 bases, with 5 bases between. The CDR3 runs 11 residues. In DNA form, the CDR3 reads TGTGCCAGCGACAGCAAAAACATTCAGTACTTC. Translated, it gives CASDSKNIQYF.

This chain links TRBV5-4 with TRBJ2-5; TRBD1 agrees at 11 bases. This CDR3 has 16 residues. Per germline, CDR1 SGHNT and CDR2 YYREEE (reference sequence). V was clipped by 5 bases and J by 4 bases; unmatched bases: 10. The CDR3 coding sequence is TGTGCCAGCAGTCAGAATCCGGGACAGGGGGTAGAGACCCAGTACTTC. Protein: CASSQNPGQGVETQYF.

V usage is TRBV7-2 and J usage is TRBJ1-2; D remains unclear. Trimming took off 8 bases at V and 5 bases at J, with 18 bases between the two ends. Germline values: CDR1 SGHTA, CDR2 FQGNSA. The CDR3 sequence is 14 residues long. In DNA, the CDR3 is TGTGCCAGCCGAAGCTTAGAGATCTTATATGGCTACACCTTC. Translated, it gives CASRSLEILYGYTF. The full variable domain, with the rest looked up from reference TRBV7-2 and TRBJ1-2, is GAGVSQSPSNKVTEKGKDVELRCDPISGHTALYWYRQSLGQGLEFLIYFQGNSAPDKSGLPSDRFSAERTGGSVSTLTIQRTQQEDSAVYLCASRSLEILYGYTFGSGTRLTVV.

CDR3 protein: CASSERNSNQPQHF. In DNA, the CDR3 is TGTGCCAGCAGTGAGAGAAATAGCAATCAGCCCCAGCATTTT. The rearrangement uses TRBV27 and TRBJ1-5; the D is unclear. V lost 5 bases, J lost 0 bases, and 8 bases lay in between. The CDR3 is 14 amino acids. Looked up from germline, CDR1 is MNHEY and CDR2 is SMNVEV (reference sequence).

The chain is built from TRBV18 and TRBJ1-4; TRBD1 might be the D (5 bases). The CDR3 covers 13 residues. V lost 3 bases, J lost 10 bases, and 12 bases lay in between. The germline V gene encodes CDR1 KGHSH and CDR2 LQKENI. CDR3 nucleotide sequence: TGTGCCAGCTCACCTCGGGGCGGGGGAAAACTGTTTTTT. Protein product: CASSPRGGGKLFF.

The chain combines TRBV5-6 with TRBJ2-5, with 9 bases identical to TRBD1. Germline values: CDR1 SGHDT, CDR2 YYEEEE. The V and J ends lost 4 bases and 3 bases, in that order; junction bases with no gene match: 4. The CDR3 extends over 14 amino acids. The CDR3 here is CASSETGGKETQYF. The CDR3 bases are TGTGCCAGCAGCGAGACAGGGGGGAAAGAGACCCAGTACTTC.

The gene calls are TRBV2 and TRBJ2-7; 12 bases are shared with TRBD2. V gave up 7 bases and J gave up 5 bases; unmatched junction bases: 6. Germline V lookup: CDR1 SNHLY, CDR2 FYNNEI. This CDR3 has 14 residues. CDR3 region: CASTPTSGRNEQYV. CDR3 nucleotide sequence: TGTGCCAGCACTCCGACTAGCGGGAGAAACGAGCAGTACGTC.

This chain uses TRBV5-1 with TRBJ1-2; 8 bases align to TRBD1. J gave up 6 bases and V 1 base, and 5 bases lay outside the gene matches. The CDR3 has 14 amino acids. Germline V gives CDR1 SGHRS, CDR2 YFSETQ. CDR3 nucleotide sequence: TGCGCCAGCAGCTTGTCAGGGGGCACGGATGGCTACACCTTC. Translation gives CASSLSGGTDGYTF.

The rearrangement joins TRBV6-5 to TRBJ2-5; the D is unclear. The CDR3 is made up of 12 amino acids. The germline gives CDR1 MNHEY, CDR2 SVGAGI. V was cut by 4 bases and J by 3 bases, with 6 bases left in between. CDR3 in DNA: TGTGCCAGCAGTTTCCCCGAAGAGACCCAGTACTTC. This encodes CASSFPEETQYF.

This chain links TRBV4-1 with TRBJ2-1, with 11 positions matching TRBD2. CDR1 MGHRA and CDR2 YSYEKL come from the germline V gene. The trim removed 4 bases at V and 8 bases at J, leaving 7 bases unmatched. The CDR3 spans 15 residues. CDR3 in DNA: TGCGCCAGCAGCCCCACTAGCGGGAGAGGGGATGAGCAGTTCTTC. Amino acid sequence: CASSPTSGRGDEQFF.

The chain employs TRBV12-5 and TRBJ2-3; 7 bases match TRBD1. J lost 2 bases, V lost 6 bases, and 11 bases had no gene match. The CDR3 runs 16 residues. Germline V gives CDR1 LGHNT, CDR2 FRNRAP. This CDR3 reads CASGAPGTDATDTQYF. CDR3 bases: TGTGCTAGTGGAGCCCCCGGGACAGATGCCACAGATACGCAGTATTTT. The whole variable domain, filled in from reference TRBV12-5 and TRBJ2-3, reads DARVTQTPRHKVTEMGQEVTMRCQPILGHNTVFWYRQTMMQGLELLAYFRNRAPLDDSGMPKDRFSAEMPDATLATLKIQPSEPRDSAVYFCASGAPGTDATDTQYFGPGTRLTVL.

The V gene is TRBV30, the J gene TRBJ2-1, with D perhaps TRBD1 (5 bases). CDR1 is GTSNPN, CDR2 SVGIG, per germline (reference sequence). The CDR3 contains 13 residues. Trimming took 2 bases from V and 8 from J, leaving 13 bases between them. As DNA, the CDR3 is TGTGCCTGGAGTCCCCAGGGTGGGCATGAGCAGTTCTTC. This gives the protein CAWSPQGGHEQFF. Full variable domain (remainder filled in from reference TRBV30 and TRBJ2-1): SQTIHQWPATLVQPVGSPLSLECTVEGTSNPNLYWYRQAAGRGLQLLFYSVGIGQISSEVPQNLSASRPQDRQFILSSKKLLLSDSGFYLCAWSPQGGHEQFFGPGTRLTVL.

The rearrangement joins TRBV7-6 to TRBJ1-2; TRBD1 matches 12 bases. CDR3 size: 15 residues. Germline V gene data show CDR1 as SGHVS and CDR2 as FNYEAQ. The ends lost 5 bases at V and 4 bases at J; junction bases unmatched: 5. The CDR3 protein is CASSPGTGGAYGYTF. Here the CDR3 DNA reads TGTGCCAGCAGCCCGGGGACAGGGGGCGCCTATGGCTACACCTTC.

In its sample, this clone was seen a few times. This rearrangement joins TRBV5-1 to TRBJ1-5, with D possibly matching TRBD1 (5 bases). Germline V lookup: CDR1 SGHRS, CDR2 YFSETQ. Trimming pared 3 bases from V and 11 bases from J, leaving 15 bases between. The CDR3 consists of 13 residues. CDR3 loop: CASSSLAGGAQHF. DNA for the CDR3: TGCGCCAGCAGCTCACTAGCCGGGGGAGCCCAGCATTTT. Combining the CDR3 with reference TRBV5-1 and TRBJ1-5 gives the whole variable domain KAGVTQTPRYLIKTRGQQVTLSCSPISGHRSVSWYQQTPGQGLQFLFEYFSETQRNKGNFPGRFSGRQFSNSRSEMNVSTLELGDSALYLCASSSLAGGAQHFGDGTRLSIL.

V gene TRBV15 combines with J gene TRBJ1-6; D ambiguous. Germline CDR1 and CDR2: LNHNV and YYDKDF (reference sequence). Deletions cut 2 bases from V and 7 bases from J, with 3 bases between. This CDR3 spans 12 amino acids. CDR3 bases: TGTGCCACCAGCAGACAAAATTCACCCCTCCACTTT. Translated, it gives CATSRQNSPLHF.

This clone was found a few times. This sequence joins TRBV5-3 and TRBJ2-6; 8 bases align to TRBD2. TRBV5-3 qualifies as an ORF whose function is uncertain. The V segment lost 8 bases and the J segment 2 bases; nucleotides outside the gene matches: 3. This CDR3 has 14 residues. This chain's CDR3 is CARMRGAGANVLTF. CDR3 nucleotide sequence: TGTGCCAGGATGCGGGGGGCTGGGGCCAACGTCCTGACTTTC.

V gene TRBV18 combines with J gene TRBJ1-2; D not certain. The CDR3 contains 14 residues. The germline V gene encodes CDR1 KGHSH and CDR2 LQKENI. Trimming left V 2 bases short and J 4 bases short, with 11 bases between. The CDR3 loop is CASSPEPKTYGYTF. CDR3 DNA sequence: TGTGCCAGCTCACCAGAGCCTAAAACCTATGGCTACACCTTC.

This chain links TRBV29-1 with TRBJ1-1, with 9 bases matching TRBD1. The CDR3 totals 14 residues. Germline assignment: CDR1 SQVTM and CDR2 ANQGSEA. The V segment lost 6 bases and the J segment 1 base; nucleotides outside the gene matches: 6. The CDR3 here is CSVTGGHKNTEAFF. CDR3 DNA sequence: TGCAGCGTAACAGGGGGCCACAAGAACACTGAAGCTTTCTTT.

This clone was recorded a few times. The CDR3 DNA follows: TGCGCCAGCAACGGGCCGGGAGAGGCCGGGGAGCTGTTTTTT. It specifies CASNGPGEAGELFF. V and J are TRBV4-3 and TRBJ2-2; D perhaps matches TRBD2 (6 bases). Trimming removed 7 bases at V and 6 bases at J, with 15 bases between. This CDR3 has 14 residues. The V gene's germline CDR1 is LGHNA and CDR2 YSLEER.

This chain joins TRBV19 and TRBJ2-5, with 7 nucleotides matching TRBD2. Germline CDR1 LNHDA, CDR2 SQIVND (reference sequence). The CDR3 covers 13 residues. The trim removed 5 bases at V and 4 bases at J, leaving 4 bases unmatched. The CDR3 DNA reads as TGTGCCAGTAGTCGCGGGAGTCCAGAGACCCAGTACTTC. Translated, it gives CASSRGSPETQYF. Full variable domain (rest looked up from reference TRBV19 and TRBJ2-5): DGGITQSPKYLFRKEGQNVTLSCEQNLNHDAMYWYRQDPGQGLRLIYYSQIVNDFQKGDIAEGYSVSREKKESFPLTVTSAQKNPTAFYLCASSRGSPETQYFGPGTRLLVL.

This chain links TRBV2 with TRBJ2-1, with TRBD2 matching over 10 bases. Losses at the gene ends were 3 bases for V and 7 bases for J; bases not matched to a gene: 3. This CDR3 contains 14 residues. Germline lookup yields CDR1 SNHLY and CDR2 FYNNEI. This chain's CDR3 is CASSDPAGGNEQFF. CDR3 bases: TGTGCCAGCAGTGACCCAGCGGGGGGGAATGAGCAGTTCTTC. Using reference TRBV2 and TRBJ2-1 for the parts outside the CDR3, the full variable domain is EPEVTQTPSHQVTQMGQEVILRCVPISNHLYFYWYRQILGQKVEFLVSFYNNEISEKSEIFDDQFSVERPDGSNFTLKIRSTKLEDSAMYFCASSDPAGGNEQFFGPGTRLTVL.

V is TRBV5-4 and J is TRBJ2-2; 7 nucleotides agree with TRBD1. The CDR3 extends over 15 amino acids. CDR1 and CDR2 (germline): SGHNT, YYREEE (reference sequence). J gave up 3 bases and V 5 bases, and 7 bases lay outside the gene matches. The DNA for the CDR3 is TGTGCCAGCAGGGCATGGGACAGCTACACCGGGGAGCTGTTTTTT. Translation: CASRAWDSYTGELFF.

The genes are TRBV5-1 and TRBJ2-1, with 16 positions matching TRBD2. J lost 11 bases, V lost 4 bases, and 15 bases had no gene match. The germline V gene encodes CDR1 SGHRS and CDR2 YFSETQ. CDR3 length equals 18 residues. The CDR3: CASSPGTSGRASMTQQFF. In DNA, the CDR3 is TGCGCCAGCAGCCCCGGGACTAGCGGGAGGGCCTCCATGACTCAGCAGTTCTTC.